This T cell receptor (beta chain) derives from a study of shared clonotypes between healthy human individuals. CDR3 size: 16 residues. Trimming pared 2 bases from V and 2 bases from J, leaving 15 bases between. Germline loops: CDR1 MNHNS, CDR2 SASEGT. Per the original data handling: ImmunoSEQ only sent back junction sequences with no quality scores, so filtering was done differently. Repertoires were generated with immunoSEQ multiplex PCR, while TCRdb's copy carries only in-frame clones and drops some. V and J calls and clone size are given by that table; D and trimming were obtained from the DNA. The sample carries roughly 1,500,000 clones, 95% to 99% recorded once.

This TCR derives from a man aged 30 to 39 in good health. Sequences were obtained from naive CD4+ T cells sorted from blood. Subset described: CD45RA+ positively selected. The chain combines TRBV6-1 with TRBJ1-2, with D maybe TRBD1 (6 bases). In nucleotides, the CDR3 is TGTGCCAGCAGTGAACGGGGGGGCCGGATGAACTATGGCTACACCTTC. It encodes CASSERGGRMNYGYTF.